The rows below give T cell receptor beta chains drawn from one sample of a study of early T cells in non-severe SARS-CoV-2 infection. TCRdb re-called the 5' RACE reads with MiXCR, one entry per CDR3 protein. The table shows approximately 69,000 distinct CDR3 sequences, with roughly 12% occurring only once. Sequenced here: whole blood, sampled at baseline. The receptors stem from an adult who was a healthcare worker with PCR-confirmed SARS-CoV-2 infection or an uninfected control (not recorded which). CDR3s include the opening cysteine and the closing phenylalanine or tryptophan.

v_gene | len | CDR3aa
TRBV7-2 | 17 | CASMRDRAELANYGYTF
TRBV28 | 13 | CASTPTGAYEQYF
TRBV12-3/TRBV12-4 | 14 | CASSRQGDGNTIYF
TRBV5-1 | 15 | CASSLEGGAGYEQYF
TRBV4-1 | 16 | CASSPVKGANTGELFF
TRBV4-1 | 16 | CASSQYHSGGTDTQYF
TRBV29-1 | 13 | CSVEMGDRGQQFF
TRBV20-1 | 15 | CSARVGFGSYNEQFF
TRBV7-6 | 17 | CASSVAGGTWNNSPLHF
TRBV3-1 | 16 | CASSPREGVGANVLTF
TRBV6-6 | 10 | CASENTEAFF
TRBV5-5 | 14 | CASSFTGLGDTQYF
TRBV6-5 | 15 | CASSYSGSWDEKLFF
TRBV7-9 | 15 | CASSEGTGNGNTIYF
TRBV19 | 12 | CASSTTGEPQHF
TRBV6-5 | 13 | CASSYYSGNEQFF
TRBV11-2 | 15 | CASSWGTGGSYEQYF
TRBV7-9 | 13 | CASSWTGANVLTF
TRBV4-1 | 17 | CASSQDLDLRLNEKLFF
TRBV6-6 | 14 | CASSYVGYNQPQHF
TRBV2 | 13 | CASSQDTYNEQFF
TRBV7-9 | 14 | CASSSPGGGNEQFF
TRBV11-3 | 14 | CASSLRGTTETQYF